The clone carrying this T cell receptor (beta chain) was recorded a few times. As yet, its antigen is unknown. CDR1 and CDR2 from the germline V gene are SGHVS and FQNEAQ. V shed 1 base and J shed 1 base, with 7 bases lying between them. The CDR3 is made up of 14 amino acids. This record belongs to a study of cytomegalovirus exposure and HLA in healthy donors. The study, taken as a whole, reports: Among the CMV-associated chains, a few were confirmed in vitro as specific for CMV antigens.

PCR primers comprised 60 Vbeta and 13 Jbeta primers. Method: immunoSEQ multiplex PCR; TCRdb's copy keeps in-frame clones and lacks some. The table shows 200,000 to 250,000 clones, with around 80% occurring only once. The sample comprised PBMCs. V and J are TRBV7-8 and TRBJ2-5, with unresolved D. The receptor was isolated from a woman aged 40 to 50 in good health and CMV-seronegative. The CDR3 protein is CASSLVWSQETQYF. CDR3 DNA sequence: TGTGCCAGCAGCTTAGTTTGGAGCCAAGAGACCCAGTACTTC.